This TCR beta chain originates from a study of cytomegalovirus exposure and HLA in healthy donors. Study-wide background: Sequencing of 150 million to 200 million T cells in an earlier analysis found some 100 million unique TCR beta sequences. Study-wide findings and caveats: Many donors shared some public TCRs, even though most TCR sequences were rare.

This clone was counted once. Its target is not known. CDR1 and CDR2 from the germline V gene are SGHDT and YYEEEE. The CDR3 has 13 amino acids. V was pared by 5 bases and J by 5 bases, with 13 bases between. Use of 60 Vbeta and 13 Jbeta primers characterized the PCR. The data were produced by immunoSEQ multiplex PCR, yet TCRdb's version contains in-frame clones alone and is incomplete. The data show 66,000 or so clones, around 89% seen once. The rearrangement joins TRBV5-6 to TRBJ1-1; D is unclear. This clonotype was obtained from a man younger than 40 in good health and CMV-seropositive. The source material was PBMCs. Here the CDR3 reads CASSSWLRTEAFF. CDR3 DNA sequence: TGTGCCAGCAGTTCATGGTTGCGAACTGAAGCTTTCTTT.